What follows are 12 T cell receptor beta chains derived from one specimen sequenced in a study of cytomegalovirus exposure and HLA in healthy donors. TCRdb's table, derived via immunoSEQ multiplex PCR, lists solely in-frame clones and lacks some. The sample includes around 66,000 clones, nearly 98% of them seen just once. Sequenced: PBMCs. These receptors were taken from a woman aged 18 to 35 in good health and CMV-seropositive.

The V call is TRBV5-6, the J call TRBJ2-4; 8 positions agree with TRBD2. The germline V gene encodes CDR1 SGHDT and CDR2 YYEEEE. V gave up 0 bases and J gave up 7 bases; unmatched junction bases: 9. The CDR3 is 16 amino acids. The CDR3: CASSLVAGGGGNIQYF. The CDR3, as DNA: TGTGCCAGCAGCTTGGTGGCGGGGGGAGGTGGGAACATTCAGTACTTC.

This chain joins TRBV13 and TRBJ2-7; 10 bases map to TRBD1. CDR3 length: 16 amino acids. Germline V gene lookup returns CDR1 PRHDT and CDR2 FYEKMQ (reference sequence). With V trimmed by 4 bases and J by 2 bases, 8 bases remained unmatched. The CDR3 loop is CASSWTPGQGTYEQYF. The CDR3 region has the DNA TGTGCCAGCAGCTGGACTCCGGGACAGGGGACCTACGAGCAGTACTTC.

The CDR3, as DNA: TGCGCCAGCAGCCAAGGGGTACTCTCACAGGGAGACAATGAGCAGTTCTTC. Protein: CASSQGVLSQGDNEQFF. The chain links TRBV4-1 to TRBJ2-1; D is possibly TRBD1 (6 bases). This CDR3 region has 17 residues. Germline CDR1 reads MGHRA; CDR2 reads YSYEKL. Deletions cut 1 base from V and 5 bases from J, with 18 bases between.

CDR3 sequence: CASSLDQGSYNEQFF. The CDR3 DNA is TGTGCCAGCAGCTTGGATCAGGGCTCCTACAATGAGCAGTTCTTC. The genes are TRBV5-6 and TRBJ2-1; D is perhaps TRBD1 (5 bases). Germline-derived CDR1 and CDR2 are SGHDT and YYEEEE. With 0 bases removed from V and 0 bases from J, the gap between germline ends came to 7 bases. CDR3 length: 15 amino acids. Full variable domain (rest looked up from reference TRBV5-6 and TRBJ2-1): DAGVTQSPTHLIKTRGQQVTLRCSPKSGHDTVSWYQQALGQGPQFIFQYYEEEERQRGNFPDRFSGHQFPNYSSELNVNALLLGDSALYLCASSLDQGSYNEQFFGPGTRLTVL.

CDR3 protein: CSVEFPGQGSYEQYF. In nucleotides, the CDR3 is TGCAGCGTTGAGTTTCCGGGACAGGGATCCTACGAGCAGTACTTC. The gene calls are TRBV29-1 and TRBJ2-7, with 9 bases that match TRBD1. The trim removed 3 bases at V and 1 base at J, leaving 7 bases unmatched. From germline, CDR1 is SQVTM and CDR2 ANQGSEA. The CDR3 has 15 amino acids.

As DNA, the CDR3 is TGTGCCAGCAGCTTAACAGGGAGCTCCTACAATGAGCAGTTCTTC. Protein sequence: CASSLTGSSYNEQFF. This chain links TRBV7-3 with TRBJ2-1; D possibly corresponds to TRBD2 (5 bases). Germline lookup yields CDR1 SGHTA and CDR2 FQGTGA. V was clipped by 0 bases and J by 0 bases, with 6 bases between them. The CDR3 is 15 amino acids.

This chain uses TRBV7-2 with TRBJ1-3; 8 bases agree with TRBD1. Germline assignment: CDR1 SGHTA and CDR2 FQGNSA. The CDR3 is 15 amino acids. V gave up 6 bases and J gave up 3 bases; unmatched junction bases: 7. The CDR3 here is CASSLQGVYGNTIYF. The CDR3 bases are TGTGCCAGCAGTCTACAGGGGGTTTATGGAAACACCATATATTTT.

The rearrangement uses TRBV5-6 and TRBJ2-2; D is unclear. CDR3 length: 15 amino acids. Looked up from germline, CDR1 is SGHDT and CDR2 is YYEEEE. V was shortened by 2 bases and J by 6 bases, with 14 bases between the two germline ends. The CDR3 DNA reads TGTGCCAGCAGCTTTGGGCAGCTTGGCGCCGGGGAGCTGTTTTTT. It translates to CASSFGQLGAGELFF.

The J gene is TRBJ2-3, the V gene TRBV4-2, with a possible D match to TRBD2 (5 bases). Trimming pared 1 base from V and 0 bases from J, leaving 11 bases between. The CDR3 is 16 residues long. Germline V gene data show CDR1 as LGHNA and CDR2 as YNFKEQ. CDR3 region: CASSQVGARSTDTQYF. CDR3 bases: TGTGCCAGCAGCCAAGTGGGAGCGCGTAGCACAGATACGCAGTATTTT.

This chain joins TRBV6-5 and TRBJ2-3, with no clear D. V was pared by 5 bases and J by 3 bases, with 9 bases between. CDR1 MNHEY and CDR2 SVGAGI come from the germline V gene. This CDR3 comprises 13 residues. Here the CDR3 DNA reads TGTGCCAGCAGTCCCGGGTGGACAGATACGCAGTATTTT. Protein product: CASSPGWTDTQYF.

This clone was counted between two and nine times. This chain connects TRBV6-6 to TRBJ2-7, with TRBD1 identical over 7 bases. The CDR3 is made up of 14 amino acids. V lost 4 bases to trimming and J lost 5 bases; unmatched junction nucleotides: 8. Germline CDR1 reads MNHNY; CDR2 reads SVGAGI (reference sequence). In nucleotides, the CDR3 is TGTGCCAGCAGTTCTTCCGGGACAGAGAACGAGCAGTACTTC. Amino acids: CASSSSGTENEQYF.

J is TRBJ2-1 and V is TRBV30; the match to TRBD2 covers 14 bases. The J segment lost 6 bases and the V segment lost 2 bases, leaving 9 bases of the junction unmatched. Germline lookup yields CDR1 GTSNPN and CDR2 SVGIG (reference sequence). The CDR3 loop spans 17 amino acids. Here the CDR3 reads CAWSPTSGRAAGNEQFF. The CDR3 nucleotides are TGTGCCTGGAGTCCGACTAGCGGGAGGGCGGCGGGCAATGAGCAGTTCTTC.